One and the same sample provided the 8 T cell receptor beta chains below, sequenced in a study of shared clonotypes between healthy human individuals. Clones were sequenced by immunoSEQ multiplex PCR, and TCRdb holds only the in-frame ones, with some missing. Among 2.5 million or so clones listed, around 90% were seen once. Sequencing was carried out using naive CD4+ T cells sorted from blood. Subset here: CD45RA+ positively selected. The source is a man between 18 and 35 years old in good health.

This clone appeared a few times. This chain connects TRBV11-1 to TRBJ1-2, with D possibly TRBD1 on 5 matching bases. CDR1 and CDR2 (germline): SGHAT, FQDESV (reference sequence). The V end was cut by 0 bases, the J end by 8 bases, with 13 bases between. The CDR3 extends over 14 amino acids. The CDR3 is CASSLALDRQGYTF. The CDR3 nucleotides read TGTGCCAGCAGCTTAGCCCTCGACAGACAAGGCTACACCTTC.

The chain links TRBV7-9 to TRBJ2-1; unclear D gene. V lost 1 base and J lost 4, with 11 bases in between. The CDR3 covers 15 residues. Germline V lookup: CDR1 SEHNR, CDR2 FQNEAQ (reference sequence). The CDR3 region has the DNA TGTGCCAGCAGCTTAGTGGGATTGGGGTACAATGAGCAGTTCTTC. It encodes CASSLVGLGYNEQFF.

The chain employs TRBV18 and TRBJ2-5, with D perhaps given as TRBD1 or TRBD2 (6 bases each). V dropped 6 bases and J dropped 2 bases, with 13 bases sitting between them. The CDR3 has 14 residues. Looked up from germline, CDR1 is KGHSH and CDR2 is LQKENI. As DNA, the CDR3 is TGTGCCAGCTCCCCGGGGGCGGAACAAGAGACCCAGTACTTC. Encoded protein: CASSPGAEQETQYF. Filled out from reference TRBV18 and TRBJ2-5, the complete variable domain reads NAGVMQNPRHLVRRRGQEARLRCSPMKGHSHVYWYRQLPEEGLKFMVYLQKENIIDESGMPKERFSAEFPKEGPSILRIQQVVRGDSAAYFCASSPGAEQETQYFGPGTRLLVL.

The chain carries TRBV18 and TRBJ2-2, with D perhaps TRBD1 (6 bases). The CDR3 is 13 residues long. Trimming took off 5 bases at V and 3 bases at J, with 7 bases between the two ends. Germline V gene sequence: CDR1 KGHSH, CDR2 LQKENI. The CDR3 loop is CASSTGYTGELFF. CDR3 coding DNA: TGTGCCAGCTCAACAGGGTACACCGGGGAGCTGTTTTTT.

The chain couples TRBV2 to TRBJ2-7; 9 bases are a match to TRBD1. The CDR3 sequence is 14 residues long. After removal of 6 bases from V and 2 bases from J, the junction contained 5 bases not matched to a gene. From germline, CDR1 is SNHLY and CDR2 FYNNEI. CDR3 residues: CASRAQGATYEQYF. The CDR3 coding sequence is TGTGCCAGCAGGGCACAGGGGGCCACCTACGAGCAGTACTTC.

A note on this clone: Other DNA sequences in this specimen translate into the identical CDR3. This chain joins TRBV5-1 and TRBJ1-2; D unclear. Germline CDR1 and CDR2: SGHRS and YFSETQ. Trimming pared 0 bases from V and 4 bases from J, leaving 7 bases between. The CDR3 totals 13 residues. CDR3 region: CASSLAESYGYTF. The CDR3 DNA reads as TGCGCCAGCAGCTTGGCCGAGAGCTATGGCTACACCTTC.

The chain employs TRBV6-5 and TRBJ1-1; TRBD1 is a possible D gene (5 bases). Looked up from germline, CDR1 is MNHEY and CDR2 is SVGAGI. The V and J ends lost 5 bases and 1 base respectively, with 11 bases between them. The CDR3 loop spans 14 amino acids. The DNA for the CDR3 is TGTGCCAGCAGTACAATCGGGACGAACACTGAAGCTTTCTTT. This encodes CASSTIGTNTEAFF.

This chain links TRBV28 with TRBJ1-2; no clear D gene. The CDR3 totals 14 residues. Germline assignment: CDR1 MDHEN and CDR2 SYDVKM. The ends were cut back, 7 bases at V and 0 bases at J, with 12 bases in the middle. Here the CDR3 DNA reads TGTGCCAGCACCCCCCGGACGGCTAACTATGGCTACACCTTC. This codes for CASTPRTANYGYTF.